The T cell receptor (beta chain) described here comes from a study of monozygotic twins with inflammatory bowel disease. Study observations and caveats: Healthy co-twins exceeded IBD patients in TCRbeta diversity as measured by inverse Simpson.

From 3,500 to 4,000 ng of total RNA, each TCR library was prepared. After re-calling the 5' RACE reads, TCRdb lists one entry per CDR3 protein, DNA absent. The sample totals around 410,000 distinct CDR3 sequences; its top ten clones hold 2% to 2.5%. Details on this clonotype: Its antigen remains unknown.

Per donor there was one draw, yielding a blood sample of around 2.3 ml. Material: blood. The sequence derives from a human donor with ulcerative colitis or Crohn's disease, or a healthy co-twin of an affected twin (not recorded which).

CDR3 sequence: CASSLVSYYGYTF. The gene calls are TRBV7-9 and TRBJ1-2. The CDR3 extends over 13 amino acids. Germline V CDR1 and CDR2: SEHNR, FQNEAQ (reference sequence).